A selection of T cell receptor beta chains follows, all from one sample in a study of shared T cell receptors in the human thymus. Some clones are missing from TCRdb's copy, which holds only in-frame ones; the method was immunoSEQ multiplex PCR. The sample yields hundreds of thousands of clones, roughly 90% seen once. These data were likewise used in another study, on human thymus T cells.

Sequenced input: thymocytes. The receptor source for this set is a boy younger than two with a congenital heart defect. Both conserved end residues are part of each CDR3. The order of the fields is clone size, J gene, V gene, D gene, CDR3 DNA, CDR3 protein. The D gene is left open where the match is weak. Clone size is not always given. Where it is, it says once, few, many or a class for expanded clones.

abundance: once
j_gene: TRBJ1-1
v_gene: TRBV4-2
d_gene: TRBD1
CDR3nt: TGTGCCAGCAGCCAATATCAGGGGGAGTATACTGAAGCTTTCTTT
CDR3aa: CASSQYQGEYTEAFF

abundance: .
j_gene: TRBJ2-4
v_gene: TRBV25-1
d_gene: .
CDR3nt: TGTGCCAGCAGTGACAGGGACACCTCTACCGAAAACATTCAGTACTTC
CDR3aa: CASSDRDTSTENIQYF

abundance: .
j_gene: TRBJ2-7
v_gene: TRBV27
d_gene: .
CDR3nt: TGTGCCAGCAGTCTCCGGCGGAGGGCCGGAGTATCCTACGAGCAGTACTTC
CDR3aa: CASSLRRRAGVSYEQYF

abundance: .
j_gene: TRBJ2-7
v_gene: TRBV6-1
d_gene: TRBD1
CDR3nt: TGTGCCAGCAGTCAGACACGAAACAGGGGTCACGAGCAGTACTTC
CDR3aa: CASSQTRNRGHEQYF

abundance: once
j_gene: TRBJ2-3
v_gene: TRBV4-3
d_gene: TRBD2
CDR3nt: TGCGCCAGCAGCCAAGTCACTCCAAAAAAACTAGCGGGAGGGGATACGCAGTATTTT
CDR3aa: CASSQVTPKKLAGGDTQYF

abundance: .
j_gene: TRBJ2-2
v_gene: TRBV6-1
d_gene: TRBD2
CDR3nt: TGTGCCAGCAGTGCCGGGACTAGCGTGCCCAGTGGCGGGGAGCTGTTTTTT
CDR3aa: CASSAGTSVPSGGELFF

abundance: .
j_gene: TRBJ2-1
v_gene: TRBV11-3
d_gene: TRBD1
CDR3nt: TGTGCCAGCAGCTCCAGGGGGCTGGCGGGGACGCCCTCCTACAATGAGCAGTTCTTC
CDR3aa: CASSSRGLAGTPSYNEQFF

abundance: .
j_gene: TRBJ2-7
v_gene: TRBV28
d_gene: TRBD1
CDR3nt: TGTGCCAGCAGTTCGGGACAGGTATACGAGCAGTACTTC
CDR3aa: CASSSGQVYEQYF

abundance: .
j_gene: TRBJ2-5
v_gene: TRBV29-1
d_gene: .
CDR3nt: TGCAGCGTGGGGCCCCGGTCCCAAGAGACCCAGTACTTC
CDR3aa: CSVGPRSQETQYF

abundance: .
j_gene: TRBJ2-2
v_gene: TRBV4-1
d_gene: TRBD2
CDR3nt: TGCGCCAGCAGCCTTACTAGCGGGAGGGCCCCCGGGGAGCTGTTTTTT
CDR3aa: CASSLTSGRAPGELFF

abundance: .
j_gene: TRBJ2-7
v_gene: TRBV7-2
d_gene: TRBD2
CDR3nt: TGTGCCAGCAGTCCCAGAGCGGGAGCGGATATAGGGCAGTACTTC
CDR3aa: CASSPRAGADIGQYF

abundance: .
j_gene: TRBJ2-2
v_gene: TRBV4-1
d_gene: .
CDR3nt: TGCGCCAGCAGCCAACGGACGGGGAGGACCGGGGAGCTGTTTTTT
CDR3aa: CASSQRTGRTGELFF

abundance: .
j_gene: TRBJ1-2
v_gene: TRBV29-1
d_gene: .
CDR3nt: TGCAGCGTTGGGCCGCAGGACAATGGCTACACCTTC
CDR3aa: CSVGPQDNGYTF

abundance: .
j_gene: TRBJ2-7
v_gene: TRBV6-5
d_gene: .
CDR3nt: TGTGCCAGCAGTTTGACAAGCACAGGACCTTCCTACGAGCAGTACTTC
CDR3aa: CASSLTSTGPSYEQYF

abundance: .
j_gene: TRBJ2-7
v_gene: TRBV6-1
d_gene: TRBD1
CDR3nt: TGTGCCAGCAGAACTAGACAGGGGATCTACGAGCAGTACTTC
CDR3aa: CASRTRQGIYEQYF

abundance: .
j_gene: TRBJ2-2
v_gene: TRBV5-1
d_gene: TRBD2
CDR3nt: TGCGCCAGCAGCTTGCCCGGGACTAGCGGCACCGGGGAGCTGTTTTTT
CDR3aa: CASSLPGTSGTGELFF

abundance: .
j_gene: TRBJ2-7
v_gene: TRBV30
d_gene: .
CDR3nt: TGTGCCTCCAATCACGGGCGGGGATCCTACGAGCAGTACTTC
CDR3aa: CASNHGRGSYEQYF

abundance: .
j_gene: TRBJ1-5
v_gene: TRBV11-2
d_gene: .
CDR3nt: TGTGCCAGCAGCTTATCGTATCGGTATAGCAATCAGCCCCAGCATTTT
CDR3aa: CASSLSYRYSNQPQHF

abundance: .
j_gene: TRBJ1-5
v_gene: TRBV15
d_gene: .
CDR3nt: TGTGCCACCAGCAGAGGCCGGGACATTCATCAGCCCCAGCATTTT
CDR3aa: CATSRGRDIHQPQHF

abundance: once
j_gene: TRBJ1-3
v_gene: TRBV7-2
d_gene: .
CDR3nt: TGTGCCAGCAGCCCACGGACCGGGGGGGGAAACACCATATATTTT
CDR3aa: CASSPRTGGGNTIYF

abundance: .
j_gene: TRBJ1-3
v_gene: TRBV9
d_gene: .
CDR3nt: TGTGCCAGCAGCACGTCCGGGACATCAACCTTTCCCTCTGGAAACACCATATATTTT
CDR3aa: CASSTSGTSTFPSGNTIYF

abundance: .
j_gene: TRBJ2-1
v_gene: TRBV14
d_gene: TRBD1
CDR3nt: TGTGCCAGCAGCGCTCTGAGACAGGGTAACAATGAGCAGTTCTTC
CDR3aa: CASSALRQGNNEQFF